The source of this T cell receptor delta chain is a study of Vδ1+ human thymocytes. General study points: In the thymus, TRG and TRD repertoires looked highly polyclonal with Gaussian CDR3 lengths.

Sequences come from RNA converted to cDNA by reverse transcription. Multiplex PCR used pooled V-gene forward primers and a constant-region reverse primer to amplify CDR3s. TCRdb re-called the multiplex PCR reads with CATT. Of roughly 25,000 delta-chain clones in the sample, approximately 7% are singletons; the top ten hold around 0.99%. The CDR3 spans 17 residues. The V segment lost 2 bases and the J segment 3 bases; nucleotides outside the gene matches: 12. Germline CDR1 reads TSWWSYY; CDR2 reads QGS. This clone was detected a few times. Its antigen is unknown. After alphabeta T cell depletion, CD3+ Vdelta1+ Vdelta2- thymocytes were sorted.

The chain links TRDV1 to TRDJ1; 7 positions match TRDD3. The sequencing input was Vdelta1+ gamma-delta thymocytes from the thymus. The sample's subset: FACS-sorted CD3+ TCRalphabeta- TCRVdelta1+ TCRVdelta2- thymocytes. This sequence was found in a girl less than two years old who had congenital heart surgery. The DNA of the CDR3 is TGTGCTCTTGGGGAAGGTACTGGGGTACTGGATCCCGATAAACTCATCTTT. It specifies CALGEGTGVLDPDKLIF.